This is a list of T cell receptor beta chains from one sample in a study of blood T cell repertoires in COVID-19. Sequencing used immunoSEQ multiplex PCR; TCRdb keeps in-frame clones, though not all of them. Here the sample spans a few hundred thousand clones, roughly nine tenths being singletons. The material sequenced was peripheral blood. These receptors originate from a middle-aged man with acute or convalescent COVID-19. CDR3s include the opening cysteine and the closing phenylalanine or tryptophan. The D gene is left open where the match is weak. Some rows mark clone size as missing; the rest say once, few, many or name a class of expanded clone.

clone_size | j_call | v_call | d_call | cdr3_aa | cdr3_nt
- | TRBJ2-1 | TRBV27 | TRBD1 | CASSRDRAENEQFF | TGTGCCAGCAGTCGCGACAGGGCTGAAAATGAGCAGTTCTTC
- | TRBJ1-3 | TRBV11-2 | - | CASSLAPVRSGNTIYF | TGTGCCAGCAGCTTAGCTCCGGTACGCTCTGGAAACACCATATATTTT
few | TRBJ2-7 | TRBV7-9 | TRBD1 | CASTADRGSSYEQYF | TGTGCCAGCACCGCGGACAGGGGAAGCTCCTACGAGCAGTACTTC
- | TRBJ1-4 | TRBV6-5 | TRBD1 | CASTRQGASEKLFF | TGTGCCAGCACCCGACAGGGGGCATCTGAAAAACTGTTTTTT
- | TRBJ2-3 | TRBV6-5 | - | CASRRVGGSTDTQYF | TGTGCCAGCCGAAGGGTCGGGGGAAGCACAGATACGCAGTATTTT
- | TRBJ1-2 | TRBV2 | - | CASRAQEGYGYTF | TGTGCCAGCAGGGCACAGGAGGGCTATGGCTACACCTTC
once | TRBJ2-4 | TRBV6-5 | - | CASSTTILAKNIQYF | TGTGCCAGCAGTACTACTATCCTAGCCAAAAACATTCAGTACTTC
- | TRBJ2-7 | TRBV5-1 | - | CASSSSLSADHSYEQYF | TGCGCCAGCAGCTCCTCCCTTAGCGCTGACCACTCCTACGAGCAGTACTTC
- | TRBJ2-7 | TRBV6-6 | - | CASSYDGGSYEQYF | TGTGCCAGCAGTTACGACGGGGGTTCCTACGAGCAGTACTTC
- | TRBJ2-7 | TRBV6-6 | TRBD2 | CASTAIVAGGPGEQYF | TGTGCCAGTACCGCCATCGTGGCGGGGGGGCCGGGCGAGCAGTACTTC
- | TRBJ1-6 | TRBV7-8 | - | CASSREADSNSPLHF | TGTGCCAGCAGCCGAGAGGCGGACAGCAATTCACCCCTCCACTTT
few | TRBJ2-1 | TRBV5-1 | TRBD2 | CASSLSGGISNEQFF | TGCGCCAGCAGCTTGAGCGGGGGCATTTCCAATGAGCAGTTCTTC
- | TRBJ1-1 | TRBV24-1 | TRBD1 | CATIEDRGAEAFF | TGTGCCACCATTGAGGACAGGGGCGCTGAAGCTTTCTTT
- | TRBJ1-1 | TRBV12-3/TRBV12-4 | - | CASSSDSLEAFF | TGTGCCAGCAGTTCGGACTCCCTGGAGGCTTTCTTT
- | TRBJ1-1 | TRBV5-6 | - | CASSLVPGTEAFF | TGTGCCAGCAGCTTGGTTCCGGGCACTGAAGCTTTCTTT
- | TRBJ1-4 | TRBV7-9 | TRBD1 | CASSSNAGGSFREKLFF | TGTGCCAGCAGCTCGAATGCAGGGGGAAGCTTCCGTGAAAAACTGTTTTTT
- | TRBJ2-1 | TRBV27 | - | CASSSLRAQGNEQFF | TGTGCCAGCAGTTCACTCCGGGCCCAGGGGAATGAGCAGTTCTTC
- | TRBJ1-2 | TRBV4-1 | - | CASSPQGRSQDGYTF | TGCGCCAGCAGCCCGCAGGGAAGGAGTCAGGATGGCTACACCTTC
- | TRBJ2-2 | TRBV5-1 | - | CASSKYRADTGELFF | TGCGCCAGCAGCAAATACAGGGCCGACACCGGGGAGCTGTTTTTT
- | TRBJ2-7 | TRBV18 | - | CASSPNRGNEQYF | TGTGCCAGCTCACCGAATCGGGGGAACGAGCAGTACTTC
- | TRBJ1-2 | TRBV5-6 | - | CASSLAEEQGYYGYTF | TGTGCCAGCAGCTTGGCCGAGGAACAGGGTTATTATGGCTACACCTTC
once | TRBJ1-5 | TRBV6-5 | - | CASSHSRVQPQHF | TGTGCCAGCAGTCACTCCCGGGTTCAGCCCCAGCATTTT
- | TRBJ1-1 | TRBV10-3 | - | CAISQGRNTEAFF | TGTGCCATCAGCCAGGGGAGGAACACTGAAGCTTTCTTT
- | TRBJ1-2 | TRBV3-1/TRBV3-2 | - | CASSQVLSSAIYGYTF | TGTGCCAGCAGCCAAGTCTTATCGTCAGCGATCTATGGCTACACCTTC